Below, 6 T cell receptor beta chains from the same sample are listed, as sequenced in a study. One entry per CDR3 protein results from TCRdb running MiXCR on the 5' RACE reads. The sample has 45,000 to 55,000 distinct CDR3 sequences, approximately 24% seen once. Input material: tumor-infiltrating naive CD4+ T cells sorted from the breast tumor. Subset denoted: naive CD4+ T cells, CD4+CD45RA+CD25-. The origin of the receptors is a female donor with breast cancer.

This clonotype was observed at least ten times. This sequence joins TRBV28 and TRBJ2-7, with 10 bases matching TRBD2. V lost 6 bases to trimming and J lost 1 base; unmatched junction nucleotides: 6. The V gene's germline CDR1 is MDHEN and CDR2 SYDVKM. This CDR3 has 15 residues. Here the CDR3 DNA reads TGTGCCAGCAGATCCGGGACTAGCGCATCCTACGAGCAGTACTTC. It encodes CASRSGTSASYEQYF.

The chain carries TRBV5-1 and TRBJ2-7, with D perhaps TRBD2 (5 bases). This CDR3 contains 14 residues. The V end was cut by 0 bases, the J end by 3 bases, with 10 bases between. The germline gives CDR1 SGHRS, CDR2 YFSETQ. This chain's CDR3 is CASSLGGSSYEQYF. The CDR3 DNA follows: TGCGCCAGCAGCTTGGGAGGGAGTAGCTACGAGCAGTACTTC.

This clonotype was recorded a few times. The J gene is TRBJ2-7, the V gene TRBV30; 7 bases are shared with TRBD1. Germline loops: CDR1 GTSNPN, CDR2 SVGIG (reference sequence). There are 11 residues in the CDR3. CDR3 in DNA: TGTCCCAGTGGACAGGACCACGAGCAGTACTTC. Translated, it gives CPSGQDHEQYF.

V usage is TRBV5-4 and J usage is TRBJ2-1, with TRBD2 matching over 7 bases. V trimming: 0 bases; J trimming: 7 bases; junction bases outside the gene matches: 7. CDR3 length: 15 residues. Germline-derived CDR1 and CDR2 are SGHNT and YYREEE (reference sequence). CDR3 coding DNA: TGTGCCAGCAGCTTGGGGGCGGGAGTGAGGAATGAGCAGTTCTTC. It yields the protein CASSLGAGVRNEQFF.

This clonotype showed up just a few times. The chain combines TRBV20-1 with TRBJ2-5; a weak D match, TRBD1 (7 bases). V was shortened by 2 bases and J by 7 bases, with 17 bases between the two germline ends. The V gene's germline CDR1 is DFQATT and CDR2 SNEGSKA (reference sequence). The CDR3 runs 14 residues. DNA of the CDR3: TGCAGTGCTAGACCCCCCAGGGGGGTAGGGACCCAGTACTTC. Its translation: CSARPPRGVGTQYF.

This clonotype was detected many times. The chain couples TRBV29-1 to TRBJ1-1; a weak D match, TRBD1 (5 bases). V was clipped by 6 bases and J by 0 bases, with 11 bases between them. The CDR3 is 13 amino acids. Germline lookup yields CDR1 SQVTM and CDR2 ANQGSEA. CDR3 region: CSVLTVLNTEAFF. DNA for the CDR3: TGCAGCGTCTTGACAGTGTTGAACACTGAAGCTTTCTTT.